This record concerns one T cell receptor (beta chain) sequence. This specimen comes from a study of shared clonotypes between healthy human individuals. The CDR3 has 16 amino acids. After removal of 8 bases from V and 5 bases from J, the junction contained 10 bases not matched to a gene. Germline lookup yields CDR1 SNHLY and CDR2 FYNNEI. Deep-level running was used for the assay. This table comes from immunoSEQ multiplex PCR, and its TCRdb copy is limited to in-frame clones, with some not included. This table holds about 2.3 million clones, about 92% found once. The V and J genes are TRBV2 and TRBJ2-1; TRBD2 agrees at 12 bases. The clonotype comes from a man younger than 30 in good health. Some clones in this sample may be carry-over from other donors' samples. Input material: naive CD4+ T cells from PBMCs. Stated subset: CD45RA+ positively selected. DNA for the CDR3: TGTGCCAGCTGTTGCCTGACTAGCGGGAGTCACAATGAGCAGTTCTTC. This sequence encodes CASCCLTSGSHNEQFF.